The source of this T cell receptor (beta chain) is a study of cytomegalovirus exposure and HLA in healthy donors. Turning to the study itself: Membership in the Caucasian-associated ancestry cluster was found for about 80% of almost 400 genotyped donors. Overall study results and limits: According to an earlier analysis, most TCR beta V segments yielded productive rearrangements about 87% or about 30% of the time. Follow-up analysis seemed to connect common viral pathogens with several of the most significant clusters identified.

This PCR relied on a set of 60 Vbeta primers and 13 Jbeta primers. Clones were read by immunoSEQ multiplex PCR, and TCRdb kept only the in-frame ones, dropping some. In the table there are about 110,000 clones, around two thirds of which are singletons. Comments on this clone: The antigen remains unidentified.

Sequenced: PBMCs. The TCR sequence derives from a woman aged 35 to 49 in good health and CMV-seropositive.

The CDR3 nucleotides read TGTGCCAGCAGTAAACAAGGACATGCCAAGGAAAAACTGTTTTTT. As protein: CASSKQGHAKEKLFF. The chain uses TRBV6-6 and TRBJ1-4; possibly TRBD1 for D (5 bases). This CDR3 comprises 15 residues. Germline V gene data show CDR1 as MNHNY and CDR2 as SVGAGI (reference sequence). Trimming stripped 5 bases from V and 8 bases from J, with 18 bases between.